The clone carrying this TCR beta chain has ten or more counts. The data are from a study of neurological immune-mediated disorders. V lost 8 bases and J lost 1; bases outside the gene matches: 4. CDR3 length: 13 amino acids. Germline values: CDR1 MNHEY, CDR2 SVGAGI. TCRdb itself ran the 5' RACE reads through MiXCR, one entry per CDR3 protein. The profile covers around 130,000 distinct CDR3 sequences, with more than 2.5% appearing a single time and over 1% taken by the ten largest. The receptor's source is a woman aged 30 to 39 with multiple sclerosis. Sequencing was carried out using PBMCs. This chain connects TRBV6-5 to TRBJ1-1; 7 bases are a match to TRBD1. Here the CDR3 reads CASYRGGNTEAFF. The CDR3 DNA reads TGTGCCAGCTACAGGGGCGGGAACACTGAAGCTTTCTTT.